The TCR beta chain described here comes from a study of cytomegalovirus exposure and HLA in healthy donors. This PCR relied on a set of 60 Vbeta primers and 13 Jbeta primers. Repertoires were generated with immunoSEQ multiplex PCR, while TCRdb's copy carries only in-frame clones and drops some. Of about 170,000 clones in the sample, roughly 85% were seen once. Trimming took off 7 bases at V and 2 bases at J, with 9 bases between the two ends. The CDR3 loop spans 14 amino acids. CDR1 and CDR2 from the germline V gene are LNHDA and SQIVND (reference sequence). V usage is TRBV19 and J usage is TRBJ2-6, with D uncertain. The sequenced sample consisted of PBMCs. The clonotype was recovered from a male donor in good health and CMV-seronegative. The CDR3 loop reads CASNSGPGANVLTF. Written as DNA, the CDR3 is TGTGCCAGTAACTCCGGTCCTGGGGCCAACGTCCTGACTTTC.